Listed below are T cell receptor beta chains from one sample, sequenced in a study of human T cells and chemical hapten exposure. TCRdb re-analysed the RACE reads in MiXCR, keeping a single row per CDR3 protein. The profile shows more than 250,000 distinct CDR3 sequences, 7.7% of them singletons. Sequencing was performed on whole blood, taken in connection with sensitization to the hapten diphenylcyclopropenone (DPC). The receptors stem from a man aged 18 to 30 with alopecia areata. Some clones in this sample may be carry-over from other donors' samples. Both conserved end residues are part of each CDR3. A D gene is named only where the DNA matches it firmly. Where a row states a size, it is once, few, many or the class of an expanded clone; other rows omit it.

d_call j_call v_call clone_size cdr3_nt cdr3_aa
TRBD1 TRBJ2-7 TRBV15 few TGTGCCACCAGCAGAGGACAGGGGGTAATCCACGAGCAGTACTTC CATSRGQGVIHEQYF
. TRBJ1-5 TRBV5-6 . TGTGCCAGCAGCTTTACAGGGATAAGCAATCAGCCCCAGCATTTT CASSFTGISNQPQHF
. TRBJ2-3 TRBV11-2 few TGTGCCAGCAGTCTTCCAGTAGGCGTGGAACCAGATACGCAGTATTTT CASSLPVGVEPDTQYF
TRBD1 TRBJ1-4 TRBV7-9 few TGTGCCAGCAGCCGGGACAGGGGGCTCCGAGATGAAAAACTGTTTTTT CASSRDRGLRDEKLFF
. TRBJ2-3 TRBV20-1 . TGCAGTCTATACTACACAGATACGCAGTATTTT CSLYYTDTQYF
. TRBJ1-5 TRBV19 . TGTGCCAGTAGTCCGACGGCGGGCGGCAATCAGCCCCAGCATTTT CASSPTAGGNQPQHF
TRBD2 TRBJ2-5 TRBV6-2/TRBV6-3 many TGTGCCAGCAGCCTAGGACTAGCCAAGGAGACCCAGTACTTC CASSLGLAKETQYF
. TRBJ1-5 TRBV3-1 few TGTGCCAGCAGCCAAGATAGATCGCGAGGGGCCCAGCATTTT CASSQDRSRGAQHF
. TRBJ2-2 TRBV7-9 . TGTGCCAGCAGCATAACAGGAACCGGGGAGCTGTTTTTT CASSITGTGELFF
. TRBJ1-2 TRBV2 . TGTGCCAGCAGTGAAAACAGCTGGGATGGCTACACCTTC CASSENSWDGYTF
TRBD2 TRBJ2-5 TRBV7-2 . TGTGCCAGCAGCTTACTCGTAGCGGGGGGACCAAAGGGCGCCCAGTACTTC CASSLLVAGGPKGAQYF